The 30 T cell receptor beta chains listed next were all sequenced from one sample in a study of blood T cell repertoires in COVID-19. TCRdb keeps only in-frame clones here, not all; method: immunoSEQ multiplex PCR. The sample has approximately 300,000 clones, approximately 81% seen once. The material sequenced was PBMCs or T cells enriched from blood (not recorded which). Receptors were obtained from a woman in her 30s who had been exposed to COVID-19.

Only a few counts were recorded for this clone. The DNA of the CDR3 is TGCGCCAGCAGCCAAGCGGACAGGGATACCTACGAGCAGTACTTC. This encodes CASSQADRDTYEQYF. The chain has TRBV4-1 and TRBJ2-7; 8 bases agree with TRBD1. Looked up from germline, CDR1 is MGHRA and CDR2 is YSYEKL. V lost 1 base and J lost 2; bases outside the gene matches: 4. The CDR3 length is 15 residues.

The chain combines TRBV30 with TRBJ2-7; tentatively, D is TRBD2 (8 bases). Between the trimmed V and J ends, which lost 4 bases and 5 bases, there was a span of 18 bases. Looked up from germline, CDR1 is GTSNPN and CDR2 is SVGIG (reference sequence). The CDR3 is made up of 14 amino acids. The CDR3, as DNA: TGTGCCTGGACCTCAGGGGGGACTAGAAACGAGCAGTACTTC. The encoded protein is CAWTSGGTRNEQYF.

The J gene is TRBJ2-7, the V gene TRBV7-2; 8 bases fit TRBD1. The CDR3 spans 14 residues. Germline V gives CDR1 SGHTA, CDR2 FQGNSA. J gave up 5 bases and V 5 bases, and 8 bases lay outside the gene matches. The CDR3 bases are TGTGCCAGCAGCCCTAGACAGGGGTCCCACGAGCAGTACTTC. Protein sequence: CASSPRQGSHEQYF. Filled out from reference TRBV7-2 and TRBJ2-7, the complete variable domain reads GAGVSQSPSNKVTEKGKDVELRCDPISGHTALYWYRQSLGQGLEFLIYFQGNSAPDKSGLPSDRFSAERTGGSVSTLTIQRTQQEDSAVYLCASSPRQGSHEQYFGPGTRLTVT.

The chain employs TRBV7-2 and TRBJ1-1, with TRBD1 matching 8 bases. The germline V gene has CDR1 SGHTA and CDR2 FQGNSA. After removal of 3 bases from V and 0 bases from J, the junction contained 6 bases not matched to a gene. The CDR3 extends over 16 amino acids. This chain's CDR3 is CASSFWDRLMNTEAFF. CDR3 in DNA: TGTGCCAGCAGCTTCTGGGACAGGCTCATGAACACTGAAGCTTTCTTT.

This clone was counted between two and nine times. The J gene is TRBJ2-1, the V gene TRBV12-3 or TRBV12-4; D is possibly TRBD1 (5 bases). The CDR3 is 10 residues long. The V end was cut by 11 bases, the J end by 7 bases, with 9 bases between. CDR3 sequence (DNA): TGTGCCGTAGGGGAAAATGAGCAGTTCTTC. As protein: CAVGENEQFF.

The chain is built from TRBV5-1 and TRBJ2-1, with 8 bases identical to TRBD2. Germline V CDR1 and CDR2: SGHRS, YFSETQ. Unmatched junction bases numbered 11, after V lost 4 bases and J lost 8 bases. There are 15 residues in the CDR3. The CDR3 is CASSPMASGSHEQFF. CDR3 sequence (DNA): TGCGCCAGCAGCCCGATGGCTAGCGGGTCGCATGAGCAGTTCTTC. Using reference TRBV5-1 and TRBJ2-1 for the parts outside the CDR3, the full variable domain is KAGVTQTPRYLIKTRGQQVTLSCSPISGHRSVSWYQQTPGQGLQFLFEYFSETQRNKGNFPGRFSGRQFSNSRSEMNVSTLELGDSALYLCASSPMASGSHEQFFGPGTRLTVL.

The chain employs TRBV15 and TRBJ2-5; D is possibly TRBD2 (7 bases). Germline CDR1 and CDR2: LNHNV and YYDKDF (reference sequence). The CDR3 spans 14 residues. V was cut by 3 bases and J by 5 bases, with 13 bases left in between. This chain's CDR3 is CATSRMGGGETQYF. As DNA, the CDR3 is TGTGCCACCAGCAGGATGGGAGGGGGGGAGACCCAGTACTTC.

The chain joins TRBV7-2 to TRBJ1-4; 8 bases agree with TRBD1. V was pared by 6 bases and J by 2 bases, with 5 bases of the junction left unmatched. The CDR3 sequence is 15 residues long. From germline, CDR1 is SGHTA and CDR2 FQGNSA. CDR3 sequence: CASSPGGRTNEKLFF. CDR3 sequence (DNA): TGTGCCAGCAGTCCAGGGGGCAGGACTAATGAAAAACTGTTTTTT. Full variable domain (outside the CDR3, taken from reference TRBV7-2 and TRBJ1-4): GAGVSQSPSNKVTEKGKDVELRCDPISGHTALYWYRQSLGQGLEFLIYFQGNSAPDKSGLPSDRFSAERTGGSVSTLTIQRTQQEDSAVYLCASSPGGRTNEKLFFGSGTQLSVL.

This clone was detected a few times. The chain has TRBV7-8 and TRBJ2-3, with a weak D call TRBD2 (5 bases). Germline V gene lookup returns CDR1 SGHVS and CDR2 FQNEAQ. Trimming shortened V by 7 bases and J by 2 bases, and 13 bases separated the two germline ends. This CDR3 has 14 residues. CDR3 DNA sequence: TGTGCCAGCAACCCGGGATCGCACACAGATACGCAGTATTTT. Translating gives CASNPGSHTDTQYF.

This clone was recorded only once. The chain combines TRBV6-5 with TRBJ2-7, with 8 bases fitting TRBD2. Looked up from germline, CDR1 is MNHEY and CDR2 is SVGAGI. The CDR3 contains 15 residues. The V gene end was trimmed by 6 bases and the J gene end by 3 bases; junction bases not matched to a gene: 10. Here the CDR3 DNA reads TGTGCCAGCAGATATAGGCGCGGGGGGAACTACGAGCAGTACTTC. It translates to CASRYRRGGNYEQYF.

This rearrangement joins TRBV28 to TRBJ1-2; D is unresolved. The V end lost 2 bases, the J end lost 3 bases, and 7 bases lay between the germline ends. The CDR3 totals 13 residues. Germline CDR1 MDHEN, CDR2 SYDVKM. The CDR3 nucleotides read TGTGCCAGCAGTTTAGGGCAGCACTATGGCTACACCTTC. It specifies CASSLGQHYGYTF.

This clone has more than one count but fewer than ten. J is TRBJ2-5 and V is TRBV27, with 7 nucleotides matching TRBD1. The J segment lost 2 bases and the V segment lost 2 bases, leaving 5 bases of the junction unmatched. This CDR3 has 15 residues. Germline V lookup: CDR1 MNHEY, CDR2 SMNVEV (reference sequence). The CDR3 loop is CASSLPGQPQETQYF. The DNA of the CDR3 is TGTGCCAGCAGTTTACCGGGACAGCCACAAGAGACCCAGTACTTC.

The chain carries TRBV6-5 and TRBJ1-5; D is possibly TRBD1 (6 bases). The V gene lost 6 bases and the J gene lost 5 bases, with 11 bases spanning the gap. Germline values: CDR1 MNHEY, CDR2 SVGAGI. This CDR3 is 13 amino acids long. The CDR3 DNA reads as TGTGCCAGCAGCCCGAACAGGGATCAGCCCCAGCATTTT. Protein product: CASSPNRDQPQHF.

This chain joins TRBV5-5 and TRBJ1-3, with 8 bases lining up with TRBD1. The trim removed 0 bases at V and 2 bases at J, leaving 1 base unmatched. From germline, CDR1 is SGHKS and CDR2 YYEKEE (reference sequence). The length of the CDR3 is 15 residues. CDR3 sequence reads: CASSLEGQAGNTIYF. The CDR3 bases are TGTGCCAGCAGCTTGGAGGGACAGGCTGGAAACACCATATATTTT.

The chain combines TRBV28 with TRBJ2-7, with 12 bases aligning to TRBD2. In germline, CDR1 is MDHEN, CDR2 SYDVKM. The J segment lost 4 bases and the V segment lost 5 bases, leaving 12 bases of the junction unmatched. The CDR3 spans 17 residues. CDR3: CASSPSSGGLAGYEQYF. In nucleotides, the CDR3 is TGTGCCAGCAGTCCCTCCTCAGGAGGACTAGCGGGATACGAGCAGTACTTC.

The chain employs TRBV7-2 and TRBJ2-5; 10 bases line up with TRBD2. After removal of 5 bases from V and 5 bases from J, the junction contained 14 bases not matched to a gene. Germline CDR1 and CDR2: SGHTA and FQGNSA. CDR3 length: 17 residues. CDR3: CASSTSFRAGGPETQYF. CDR3 nucleotide sequence: TGTGCCAGCAGCACCTCTTTTCGAGCGGGGGGGCCGGAGACCCAGTACTTC.

This clone occurred a few times. The chain couples TRBV5-1 to TRBJ1-1, with no clear D. Germline V gives CDR1 SGHRS, CDR2 YFSETQ. The CDR3 has 13 amino acids. V was clipped by 3 bases and J by 6 bases, with 12 bases between them. CDR3 coding DNA: TGCGCCAGCAGCTCCCAATCGGTCCCTGAAGCTTTCTTT. This codes for CASSSQSVPEAFF.

About this clone: Relative to the germline gene, one junction end is altered; a read error may explain this. The chain carries TRBV5-8 and TRBJ1-5; no reliable D call. Germline V gives CDR1 SGHTS, CDR2 YDEGEE. This CDR3 has 17 residues. The CDR3 DNA sequence: TGTACCAGCAGCTATTATTGGTCCGGGAATAGCAATCAGCCCCAGCATTTT. Amino acid sequence: CTSSYYWSGNSNQPQHF.

This clone came up a few times. The chain has TRBV4-2 and TRBJ1-6, with D possibly matching TRBD1 (5 bases). Germline assignment: CDR1 LGHNA and CDR2 YNFKEQ. With 0 bases removed from V and 6 bases from J, the gap between germline ends came to 15 bases. The CDR3 covers 17 residues. The CDR3 sequence: CASSQEVGGKGNSPLHF. Written as DNA, the CDR3 is TGTGCCAGCAGCCAAGAAGTGGGGGGTAAAGGTAATTCACCCCTCCACTTT.

This chain joins TRBV6-2 or TRBV6-3 and TRBJ2-7; the match to TRBD1 covers 11 bases. The CDR3 has 14 amino acids. V was pared by 4 bases and J by 4 bases, with 3 bases of the junction left unmatched. Germline V gene lookup returns CDR1 MNHEY and CDR2 SVGEGT. In nucleotides, the CDR3 is TGTGCCAGCAGTTCTGGACAGGGGGCTTACGAGCAGTACTTC. Its translation: CASSSGQGAYEQYF.

The chain employs TRBV7-2 and TRBJ2-5; 12 positions match TRBD2. This CDR3 has 16 amino acids. V lost 2 bases to trimming and J lost 4 bases; unmatched junction nucleotides: 5. From germline, CDR1 is SGHTA and CDR2 FQGNSA. CDR3 in amino acids: CASSLTGLAGRETQYF. CDR3 DNA: TGTGCCAGCAGCTTAACGGGACTAGCGGGTCGAGAGACCCAGTACTTC.

This chain connects TRBV9 to TRBJ2-7; 11 positions match TRBD2. Germline V gives CDR1 SGDLS, CDR2 YYNGEE. V was clipped by 3 bases and J by 2 bases; unmatched bases: 7. The CDR3 contains 16 residues. CDR3: CASSEYSSGGTYEQYF. The DNA of the CDR3 is TGTGCCAGCAGCGAGTATTCTAGCGGGGGGACCTACGAGCAGTACTTC.

V gene TRBV9 combines with J gene TRBJ1-2, with 7 bases matching TRBD1. The CDR3 is 15 residues long. Trimming removed 0 bases from V and 3 bases from J; junction bases left unmatched: 5. Germline loops: CDR1 SGDLS, CDR2 YYNGEE. The CDR3 DNA reads TGTGCCAGCAGCGTAGAGGGCAGGGGGGACTATGGCTACACCTTC. The encoded protein is CASSVEGRGDYGYTF.

V gene TRBV5-1 combines with J gene TRBJ2-7; 11 bases fit TRBD2. This CDR3 contains 18 residues. Germline CDR1 SGHRS, CDR2 YFSETQ. The trim removed 4 bases at V and 5 bases at J, leaving 17 bases unmatched. CDR3 DNA sequence: TGCGCCAGCAGCAATGAGGGGAATGGACTAGCGGGTATCCACGAGCAGTACTTC. It is translated as CASSNEGNGLAGIHEQYF.

The chain uses TRBV27 and TRBJ2-3; possible D gene TRBD2, 5 bases. Germline CDR1 MNHEY, CDR2 SMNVEV (reference sequence). This CDR3 is 16 amino acids long. Trimming took 6 bases from V and 0 from J, leaving 16 bases between them. The DNA of the CDR3 is TGTGCCAGCAGAACGCTGACCAGCGGTAGCACAGATACGCAGTATTTT. Translation gives CASRTLTSGSTDTQYF.

Note on this clone: The sample carries other DNA sequences with the same CDR3. V gene TRBV27 combines with J gene TRBJ1-2, with TRBD1 matching over 9 bases. Germline CDR1 and CDR2: MNHEY and SMNVEV (reference sequence). CDR3 length: 15 amino acids. J was trimmed by 2 bases and V by 0 bases; bases with no gene match: 1. For the CDR3, the DNA is TGTGCCAGCAGTTTATCGGGACAGGGCAACTATGGCTACACCTTC. Its protein product is CASSLSGQGNYGYTF.

The chain links TRBV5-4 to TRBJ2-5; 7 bases are a match to TRBD1. With 2 bases clipped from V and 3 bases from J, the junction kept 1 base outside the gene matches. The germline V gene has CDR1 SGHNT and CDR2 YYREEE (reference sequence). This CDR3 region has 13 residues. This CDR3 reads CASSFGTEETQYF. CDR3 DNA: TGTGCCAGCAGCTTCGGGACAGAAGAGACCCAGTACTTC. The full variable domain, in which reference TRBV5-4 and TRBJ2-5 provide the parts outside the CDR3, is ETGVTQSPTHLIKTRGQQVTLRCSSQSGHNTVSWYQQALGQGPQFIFQYYREEENGRGNFPPRFSGLQFPNYSSELNVNALELDDSALYLCASSFGTEETQYFGPGTRLLVL.

The chain recombines TRBV6-5 with TRBJ2-7; D not resolved. In germline, CDR1 is MNHEY, CDR2 SVGAGI. V lost 0 bases to trimming and J lost 5 bases, with 17 bases between them. CDR3 length equals 16 residues. CDR3 loop: CASSYSLLTARHEQYF. CDR3 nucleotide sequence: TGTGCCAGCAGTTACTCGTTGCTAACAGCACGCCACGAGCAGTACTTC.

The chain employs TRBV27 and TRBJ1-4; no reliable D call. Germline CDR1 reads MNHEY; CDR2 reads SMNVEV (reference sequence). The CDR3 is made up of 14 amino acids. Trimming cost V 2 bases and J 3 bases, with 7 bases left between them. This CDR3 reads CASSLMAANEKLFF. CDR3 nucleotide sequence: TGTGCCAGCAGTTTAATGGCAGCTAATGAAAAACTGTTTTTT. Complete variable domain (other parts from reference TRBV27 and TRBJ1-4): EAQVTQNPRYLITVTGKKLTVTCSQNMNHEYMSWYRQDPGLGLRQIYYSMNVEVTDKGDVPEGYKVSRKEKRNFPLILESPSPNQTSLYFCASSLMAANEKLFFGSGTQLSVL.

This rearrangement joins TRBV2 to TRBJ2-5; TRBD1 might be the D (6 bases). Per the germline V gene, CDR1 is SNHLY and CDR2 is FYNNEI. CDR3 length equals 15 residues. Trimming shortened V by 7 bases and J by 2 bases, and 17 bases separated the two germline ends. CDR3 in DNA: TGTGCCAGCACCAGGACCGGGACACAACAAGAGACCCAGTACTTC. It encodes CASTRTGTQQETQYF.